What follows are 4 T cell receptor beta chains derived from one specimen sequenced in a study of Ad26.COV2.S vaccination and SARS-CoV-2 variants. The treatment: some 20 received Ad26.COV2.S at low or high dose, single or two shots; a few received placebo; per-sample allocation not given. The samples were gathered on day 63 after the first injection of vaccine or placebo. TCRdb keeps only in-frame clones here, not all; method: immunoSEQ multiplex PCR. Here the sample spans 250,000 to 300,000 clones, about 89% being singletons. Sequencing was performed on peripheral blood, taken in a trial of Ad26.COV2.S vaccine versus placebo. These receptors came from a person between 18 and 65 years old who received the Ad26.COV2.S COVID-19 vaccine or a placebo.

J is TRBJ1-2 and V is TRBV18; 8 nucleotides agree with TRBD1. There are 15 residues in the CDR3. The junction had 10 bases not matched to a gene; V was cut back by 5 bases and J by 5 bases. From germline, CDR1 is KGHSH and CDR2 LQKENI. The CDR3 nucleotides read TGTGCCAGCTCATCTCCGGGACAGGCGTATTATGGCTACACCTTC. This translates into CASSSPGQAYYGYTF. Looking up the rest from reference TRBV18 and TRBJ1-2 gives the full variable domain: NAGVMQNPRHLVRRRGQEARLRCSPMKGHSHVYWYRQLPEEGLKFMVYLQKENIIDESGMPKERFSAEFPKEGPSILRIQQVVRGDSAAYFCASSSPGQAYYGYTFGSGTRLTVV.

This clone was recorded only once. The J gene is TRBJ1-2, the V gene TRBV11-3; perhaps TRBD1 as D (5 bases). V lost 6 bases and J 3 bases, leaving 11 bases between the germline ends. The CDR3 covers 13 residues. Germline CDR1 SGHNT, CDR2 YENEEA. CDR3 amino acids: CASRRRGDYGYTF. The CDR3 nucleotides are TGTGCCAGCAGGCGGAGGGGAGACTATGGCTACACCTTC.

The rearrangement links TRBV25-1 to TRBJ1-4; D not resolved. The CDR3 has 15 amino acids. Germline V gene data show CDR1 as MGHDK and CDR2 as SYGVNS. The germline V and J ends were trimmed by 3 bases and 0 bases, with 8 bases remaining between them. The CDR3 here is CASSDSTPTNEKLFF. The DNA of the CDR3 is TGTGCCAGCAGTGATAGTACTCCAACTAATGAAAAACTGTTTTTT.

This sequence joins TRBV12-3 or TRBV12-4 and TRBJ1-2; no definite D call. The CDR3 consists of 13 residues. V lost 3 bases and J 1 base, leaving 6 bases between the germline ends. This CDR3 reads CASSFTDNYGYTF. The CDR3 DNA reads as TGTGCCAGCAGTTTTACGGATAACTATGGCTACACCTTC.